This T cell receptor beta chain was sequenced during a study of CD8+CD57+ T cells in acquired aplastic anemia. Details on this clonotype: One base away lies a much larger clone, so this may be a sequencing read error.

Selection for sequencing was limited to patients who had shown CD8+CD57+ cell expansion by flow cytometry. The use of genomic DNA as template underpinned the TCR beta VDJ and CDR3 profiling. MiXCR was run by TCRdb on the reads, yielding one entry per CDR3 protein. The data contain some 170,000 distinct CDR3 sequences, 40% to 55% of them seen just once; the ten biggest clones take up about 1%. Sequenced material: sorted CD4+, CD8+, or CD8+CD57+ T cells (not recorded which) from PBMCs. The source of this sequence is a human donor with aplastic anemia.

The CDR3 reads CASSQEKARNIQYF. The CDR3, as DNA: TGTGCCAGCAGCCAAGAGAAGGCCAGAAACATTCAGTACTTC. The chain combines TRBV14 with TRBJ2-4, with unresolved D. Germline V lookup: CDR1 SGHDN, CDR2 FVKESK. The CDR3 covers 14 residues. Using reference TRBV14 and TRBJ2-4 for the parts outside the CDR3, the full variable domain is EAGVTQFPSHSVIEKGQTVTLRCDPISGHDNLYWYRRVMGKEIKFLLHFVKESKQDESGMPNNRFLAERTGGTYSTLKVQPAELEDSGVYFCASSQEKARNIQYFGAGTRLSVL.